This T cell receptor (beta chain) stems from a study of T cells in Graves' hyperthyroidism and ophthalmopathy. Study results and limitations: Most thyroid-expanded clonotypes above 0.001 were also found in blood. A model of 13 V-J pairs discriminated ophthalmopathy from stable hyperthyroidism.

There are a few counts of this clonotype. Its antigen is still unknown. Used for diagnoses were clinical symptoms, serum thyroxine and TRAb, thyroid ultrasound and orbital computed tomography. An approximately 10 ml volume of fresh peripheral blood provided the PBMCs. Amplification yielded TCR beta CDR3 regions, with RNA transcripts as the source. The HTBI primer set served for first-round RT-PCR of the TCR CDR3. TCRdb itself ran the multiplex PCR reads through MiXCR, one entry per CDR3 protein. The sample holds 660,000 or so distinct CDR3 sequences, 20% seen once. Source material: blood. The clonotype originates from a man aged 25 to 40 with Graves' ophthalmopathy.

CDR3: CASSLSTSGRSETQYF. As DNA, the CDR3 is TGTGCCAGCAGTTTATCGACTAGCGGGAGGTCGGAGACCCAGTACTTC. The gene calls are TRBV28 and TRBJ2-5, with TRBD2 matching 13 bases. The V and J ends lost 1 base and 5 bases, in that order; junction bases with no gene match: 4. Germline V CDR1 and CDR2: MDHEN, SYDVKM. The CDR3 has 16 amino acids.